The rows below give T cell receptor beta chains drawn from one sample of a study of technical replicates of blood from four donors. Sequenced by immunoSEQ multiplex PCR; TCRdb stores in-frame clones only, minus some. The sample consists of around 57,000 clones, roughly 97% of them appearing once. Sequenced: T cells isolated from PBMCs. Receptor source: a human donor in good health. The CDR3 runs from the conserved cysteine through the conserved F or W. The D gene is left open where the match is weak.

>TRBJ2-3|13|NA|TRBV19
TGTGCCAGTAGCCTCCTGACTAGTCAAGCGCAGTATTTT
CASSLLTSQAQYF
>TRBJ1-1|17|NA|TRBV27
TGTGCCAGCAGTTTTTACTATGATTCCCGCATGAACACTGAAGCTTTCTTT
CASSFYYDSRMNTEAFF
>TRBJ2-3|16|NA|TRBV21-1
TGTGCCAGCAGCTCCGATCAGGACAGGGGCGCAGATACGCAGTATTTT
CASSSDQDRGADTQYF
>TRBJ1-5|13|NA|TRBV28
TGTGCCAGCACTCCCTATAGCAATCAGCCCCAGCATTTT
CASTPYSNQPQHF
>TRBJ1-2|13|TRBD1|TRBV27
TGTGCCAGCAGTTTCCGACAGGGCGGTGGCTACACCTTC
CASSFRQGGGYTF
>TRBJ1-2|18|TRBD1|TRBV28
TGTGCCAGCAGTTCCTCCGGGACAGGGTTAAAAGGGACCTATGGCTACACCTTC
CASSSSGTGLKGTYGYTF
>TRBJ1-4|14|NA|TRBV7-8
TGTGCCAGCAGCCGAAGGGGCAGGGAACAGGAACTGTTTTTT
CASSRRGREQELFF
>TRBJ2-7|14|TRBD1|TRBV6-5
TGTGCCAGCAGTCTCGGGACAGGGAGTAACGAGCAGTACTTC
CASSLGTGSNEQYF
>TRBJ1-1|15|TRBD1|TRBV5-5
TGTGCCAGCAGCTCGGCGGGACAGAGGAACACTGAAGCTTTCTTT
CASSSAGQRNTEAFF
>TRBJ1-2|15|NA|TRBV2
TGTGCCAGCACTACCCAACTGGGGCGGAGCCAGGGCTACACCTTC
CASTTQLGRSQGYTF
>TRBJ2-3|15|NA|TRBV6-1
TGTGCCAGCAGTCCCCGGTTGCCTAGCACAGATACGCAGTATTTT
CASSPRLPSTDTQYF